This T cell receptor beta chain was obtained from a study of T cell responses to AZD1222 COVID-19 vaccine. Profiled with immunoSEQ multiplex PCR; TCRdb holds only in-frame clones, not every one. The table lists 120,000 or so clones, approximately 90% of them singletons. Study-wide results and caveats: White British people made up most donors, females outnumbered males, and clonal diversity was possibly underestimated. Nearly half of spike-specific TCRs reportedly go after variant regions that carry no mutations. The study found Spike-specific TCR breadth and depth rose after two AZD1222 doses.

To note about this clone: What it binds is not known.

The CDR3 consists of 14 residues. The V end lost 4 bases, the J end lost 4 bases, and 13 bases lay between the germline ends. From germline, CDR1 is GTSNPN and CDR2 SVGIG (reference sequence). The chain uses TRBV30 and TRBJ2-2; D is uncertain. The origin of this receptor is an adult in good health. The specimen was peripheral blood, collected on day 0 of AZD1222 vaccination. The CDR3 DNA reads TGTGCCTGGACCACGATGCCCGTCACCGGGGAGCTGTTTTTT. Amino acids: CAWTTMPVTGELFF.